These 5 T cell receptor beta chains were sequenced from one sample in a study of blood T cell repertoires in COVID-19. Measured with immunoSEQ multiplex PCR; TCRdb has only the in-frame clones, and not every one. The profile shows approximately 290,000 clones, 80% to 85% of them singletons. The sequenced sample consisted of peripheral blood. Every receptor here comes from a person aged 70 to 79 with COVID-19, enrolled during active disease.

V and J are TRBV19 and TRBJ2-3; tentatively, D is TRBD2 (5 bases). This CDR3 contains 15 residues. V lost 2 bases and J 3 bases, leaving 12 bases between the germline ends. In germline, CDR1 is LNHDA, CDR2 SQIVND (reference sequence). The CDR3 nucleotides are TGTGCCAGTAGTATAAGTAATGGGGAGACAGATACGCAGTATTTT. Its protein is CASSISNGETDTQYF.

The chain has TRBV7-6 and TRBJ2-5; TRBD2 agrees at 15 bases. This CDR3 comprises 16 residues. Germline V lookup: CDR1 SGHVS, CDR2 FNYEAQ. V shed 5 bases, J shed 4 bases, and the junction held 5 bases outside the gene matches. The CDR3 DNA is TGTGCCAGCAGCCAGCGGACTAGCGGGGGGGGAGAGACCCAGTACTTC. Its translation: CASSQRTSGGGETQYF. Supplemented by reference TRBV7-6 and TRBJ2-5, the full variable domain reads GAGVSQSPRYKVTKRGQDVALRCDPISGHVSLYWYRQALGQGPEFLTYFNYEAQQDKSGLPNDRFSAERPEGSISTLTIQRTEQRDSAMYRCASSQRTSGGGETQYFGPGTRLLVL.

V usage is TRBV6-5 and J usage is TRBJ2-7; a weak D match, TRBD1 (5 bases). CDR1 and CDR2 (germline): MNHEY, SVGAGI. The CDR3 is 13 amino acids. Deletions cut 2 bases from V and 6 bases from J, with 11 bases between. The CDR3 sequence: CASSYARVGEQYF. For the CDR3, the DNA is TGTGCCAGCAGTTACGCCAGGGTTGGCGAGCAGTACTTC.

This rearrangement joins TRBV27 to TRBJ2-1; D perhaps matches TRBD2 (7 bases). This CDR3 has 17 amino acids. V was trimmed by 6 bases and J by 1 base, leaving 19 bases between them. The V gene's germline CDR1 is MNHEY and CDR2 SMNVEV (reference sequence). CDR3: CASSSVWGGRSYNEQFF. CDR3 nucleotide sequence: TGTGCCAGCAGCTCTGTTTGGGGGGGCAGATCCTACAATGAGCAGTTCTTC.

The CDR3 is CASSLTRTTSGGPGETQYF. DNA of the CDR3: TGTGCCAGCAGCTTAACCCGAACGACTAGCGGGGGCCCCGGGGAGACCCAGTACTTC. J is TRBJ2-5 and V is TRBV7-9, with 12 nucleotides matching TRBD2. The junction had 15 bases not matched to a gene; V was cut back by 2 bases and J by 5 bases. Germline CDR1 SEHNR, CDR2 FQNEAQ (reference sequence). The CDR3 sequence is 19 residues long.